This is a list of T cell receptor beta chains from one sample in a study of beta chain features in type 1 diabetes. Using immunoSEQ multiplex PCR, the repertoire was profiled, and TCRdb retains in-frame clones only, with some absent. The sample has about 710,000 clones; more than 12% are singletons. The sequenced sample was naive CD4+ T cells from blood. These receptors all come from a man between 18 and 35 years old with type 1 diabetes. CDR3s include the opening cysteine and the closing phenylalanine or tryptophan. Fields, in order: J gene, clone size, V gene, D gene, CDR3 DNA, CDR3 protein. The D gene is left open where the match is weak. Rows may omit the clone size; those that give it use once, few, many or a size class.

TRBJ2-1 | NA | TRBV18 | TRBD1 | TGTGCCAGCTCACCCTTTCGGACAGGGTCCTACAATGAGCAGTTCTTC | CASSPFRTGSYNEQFF
TRBJ2-7 | NA | TRBV6-5 | NA | TGTGCCAGCGCGCGGGGCAGGGAGCAGTACTTC | CASARGREQYF
TRBJ1-1 | NA | TRBV5-1 | NA | TGCGCCAGCAGATCCGGGGTTGGGGACACTGAAGCTTTCTTT | CASRSGVGDTEAFF
TRBJ2-1 | few | TRBV5-6 | TRBD2 | TGTGCCAGCAGCTTGGCTGGCGGGAGCTCCTACAATGAGCAGTTCTTC | CASSLAGGSSYNEQFF
TRBJ1-5 | NA | TRBV27 | NA | TGTGCCAGCAGTTTAAGCCAGGGGTTTCAGCCCCAGCATTTT | CASSLSQGFQPQHF
TRBJ1-2 | few | TRBV28 | NA | TGTGCCAGCAGGAGACCGTTTGGGCAGGAGAAGTATGGCTACACCTTC | CASRRPFGQEKYGYTF
TRBJ1-2 | NA | TRBV4-1 | TRBD1 | TGCGCCAGCAGCCAACCCTTTGACAGGGCACAAAACTATGGCTACACCTTC | CASSQPFDRAQNYGYTF
TRBJ2-1 | NA | TRBV7-7 | NA | TGTGCTAGCAGCTCACTAGTGGCTCGGGGTGAGCAGTTCTTC | CASSSLVARGEQFF
TRBJ2-1 | few | TRBV20-1 | NA | TGCAGTGCTAGGTCCTACAATGAGCAGTTCTTC | CSARSYNEQFF
TRBJ2-1 | few | TRBV30 | NA | TGTGCCTGGAACACTCTGGGGACTGGTAAGCAGTTCTTC | CAWNTLGTGKQFF
TRBJ2-3 | NA | TRBV5-6 | NA | TGTGCCAGCAGCTTGGAAGCCACAGCGAGGAATTTT | CASSLEATARNF
TRBJ2-1 | NA | TRBV5-1 | NA | TGCGCCAGCAGCTTGCAGGACACCGAATACAATGAGCAGTTCTTC | CASSLQDTEYNEQFF
TRBJ2-1 | NA | TRBV29-1 | NA | TGCAGCGTCGCCACGGACCTCTCGGCGAATGAGCAGTTCTTC | CSVATDLSANEQFF
TRBJ2-7 | NA | TRBV18 | NA | TGTGCCAGCTCACCCCCCGGGGCCCATACCTACGAGCAGTACTTC | CASSPPGAHTYEQYF
TRBJ2-3 | few | TRBV19 | NA | TGTGCCAGTAGTATGAGACCCCCCGGTGGAGATACGCAGTATTTT | CASSMRPPGGDTQYF
TRBJ2-1 | few | TRBV5-1 | TRBD2 | TGCGCCAGCAGCTCTCAGGTAGCGGGAGGGCCATCGTCGATTAACAATGAGCAGTTCTTC | CASSSQVAGGPSSINNEQFF
TRBJ1-1 | few | TRBV10-3 | TRBD1 | TGTGCCATCAGGGACTCGACAGGGGTGAGCACTGAAGCTTTCTTT | CAIRDSTGVSTEAFF
TRBJ2-7 | NA | TRBV6-5 | NA | TGTGCCAGCAGTTACTCAGCGGGCGGGGCCTCCTACGAGCAGTACTTC | CASSYSAGGASYEQYF
TRBJ2-7 | few | TRBV6-5 | TRBD2 | TGTGCCAGCAGGAGGCTAGCGGAATCCTACGAGCAGTACTTC | CASRRLAESYEQYF
TRBJ2-7 | few | TRBV29-1 | NA | TGCAGCGCATCTGGGGACTCTTACGAGCAGTACTTC | CSASGDSYEQYF
TRBJ2-7 | NA | TRBV28 | TRBD1 | TGTGCCAGCAGTACAGGGGCCCTATCCACCTACGAGCAGTACTTC | CASSTGALSTYEQYF
TRBJ2-5 | NA | TRBV7-2 | TRBD1 | TGTGCCAGCAAAGTAAACCCCGGGACAGGGGGCCGGGAGACCCAGTACTTC | CASKVNPGTGGRETQYF
TRBJ2-7 | NA | TRBV29-1 | TRBD1 | TGCAGCGTTGCCGGGACAGAGTTAACCTACGAGCAGTACTTC | CSVAGTELTYEQYF
TRBJ2-5 | few | TRBV28 | TRBD2 | TGTGCCAGCAGCCTCGCGACTAGCGGGGTGCGTGAGACCCAGTACTTC | CASSLATSGVRETQYF
TRBJ1-6 | few | TRBV9 | TRBD1 | TGTGCCAGCATTATCCGGCAGGGGGATGATTCACCCCTCCACTTT | CASIIRQGDDSPLHF
TRBJ2-3 | few | TRBV5-1 | TRBD2 | TGCGCCAGCAGACCTCCGGGACTAGCGGGAGCGGGCACAGATACGCAGTATTTT | CASRPPGLAGAGTDTQYF
TRBJ2-3 | few | TRBV6-5 | NA | TGTGCCAGCAGTAACCGGGACGGTGGAGATACGCAGTATTTT | CASSNRDGGDTQYF
TRBJ2-2 | few | TRBV29-1 | NA | TGCAGCGTTGAAGAATGGGGTGAAGGCGGGGAGCTGTTTTTT | CSVEEWGEGGELFF